Given below is one T cell receptor beta chain in context. There is no known antigen for this receptor. No qualities accompany the bases; no much larger clone lies one base away. In Seattle, one collaborating source enrolled patients while the infection was active and tracked those patients longitudinally over the course of disease. Each collaborating institution followed its own protocols to collect whole blood in K2EDTA tubes. Collaborator samples were shipped for TCRbeta analysis as frozen whole blood, isolated PBMCs, or DNA extracted from either sample type. TCRbeta CDR3 regions were amplified from genomic DNA by means of the immunoSEQ Assay, a bias-controlled multiplex PCR. The study's processing was this. Nucleated cell counts per sample were estimated from amplification of reference gene primers within the assay. To quantify the absolute abundance of each unique TCRbeta CDR3 rearrangement, sequence reads were collapsed and filtered. Productive Simpson clonality was computed per sample as the square root of Simpson's diversity index over productive rearrangements. TCRdb re-hosts the immuneACCESS table, in-frame sequences only. Its copies lack some clones; in the studies checked, an unresolved V gene accounts for under half of them, and the cause for the rest is not known. V and J calls and clone size are copied from that table; D and trimming were computed from the DNA. In this sample the table shows about 120,000 clones, around 85% of which occur a single time. The ten most abundant clones make up about a sixth of the sample.

This sample is part of a study of blood T cell repertoires in COVID-19 (dated by TCRdb to 2020 to 2022). In terms of the full investigation: Samples from collaborators originated in the United States, Italy and Spain and spanned both the acute and convalescent phases of COVID-19. The material from the prospective study consisted of cDNA or gDNA derived from T cells, B-cell-depleted T cells, or PBMCs. Deeply sampled blood TCRbeta repertoires from subjects exposed to, actively infected with, or recovered from COVID-19 were included in the dataset. The repertoires were released in a freely available public database intended as a resource for research on the immune response to SARS-CoV-2. Samples were obtained from the ongoing ImmuneRACE study (first 160 participants) and from 1,254 subjects provided by 6 global collaborators. Nearly every sample came with metadata listing a de-identified subject ID, COVID-19 status, age in years and sex. Where available, HLA class I and class II types were taken from metadata supplied by the sample provider and were not determined by assay-based typing.

Counted from cysteine to phenylalanine, this CDR3 has 18 amino acids. The read is trimmed to its CDR3 DNA, 54 bases read in frame from base 1. The germline V end is reduced by 2 bases and the J end by 0 bases; junction bases left unmatched: 10. Based on the germline V gene, the CDR1 and CDR2 sequences are KGHSH and LQKENI. General findings and caveats noted by the study authors: How much clinical and demographic metadata was included differed by source and by participant, and the metadata was provided uncurated.

The sequence joins TRBV18 to TRBJ1-3; a stretch of 7 junction bases matches TRBD1. The TCR originated in a man aged 30 to 45 with COVID-19, enrolled during active disease. Sequencing used peripheral blood. In nucleotide form, the sequence is TGTGCCAGCTCACCAGGAGGCCTTGGGACAGCCTCTGGAAACACCATATATTTT. It is translated as CASSPGGLGTASGNTIYF.